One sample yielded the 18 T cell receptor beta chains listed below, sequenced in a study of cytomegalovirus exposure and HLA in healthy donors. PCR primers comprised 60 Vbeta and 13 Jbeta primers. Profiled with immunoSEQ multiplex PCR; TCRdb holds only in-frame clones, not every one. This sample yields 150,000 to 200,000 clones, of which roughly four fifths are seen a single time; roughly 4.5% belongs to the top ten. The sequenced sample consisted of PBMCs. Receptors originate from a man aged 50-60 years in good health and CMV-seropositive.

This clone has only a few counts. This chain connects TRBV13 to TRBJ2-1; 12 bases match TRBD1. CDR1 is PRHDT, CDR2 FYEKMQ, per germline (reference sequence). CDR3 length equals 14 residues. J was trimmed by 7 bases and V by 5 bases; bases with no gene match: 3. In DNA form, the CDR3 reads TGTGCCAGCAGCCAGGGACAGGGGGCAAATGAGCAGTTCTTC. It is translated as CASSQGQGANEQFF.

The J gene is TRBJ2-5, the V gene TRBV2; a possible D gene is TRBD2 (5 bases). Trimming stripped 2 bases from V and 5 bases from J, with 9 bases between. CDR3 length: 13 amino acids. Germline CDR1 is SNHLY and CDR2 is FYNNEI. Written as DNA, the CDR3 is TGTGCCAGCAGTGAACCCGGCGGGGAGACCCAGTACTTC. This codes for CASSEPGGETQYF.

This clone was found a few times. The CDR3 bases are TGTGCCAGCAGTTCGGGACAGAGCTCTGGAAACACCATATATTTT. It specifies CASSSGQSSGNTIYF. The chain joins TRBV28 to TRBJ1-3; 7 bases map to TRBD1. Trimming took 4 bases from V and 0 from J; bases not matched to a gene: 3. The CDR3 is made up of 15 amino acids. Germline values: CDR1 MDHEN, CDR2 SYDVKM. Full variable domain (remainder filled in from reference TRBV28 and TRBJ1-3): DVKVTQSSRYLVKRTGEKVFLECVQDMDHENMFWYRQDPGLGLRLIYFSYDVKMKEKGDIPEGYSVSREKKERFSLILESASTNQTSMYLCASSSGQSSGNTIYFGEGSWLTVV.

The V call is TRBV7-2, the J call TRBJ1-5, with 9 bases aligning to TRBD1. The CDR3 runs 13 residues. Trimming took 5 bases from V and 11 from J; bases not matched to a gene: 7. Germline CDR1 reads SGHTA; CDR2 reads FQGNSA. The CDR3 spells CASSTHRGLAQHF. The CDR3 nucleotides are TGTGCCAGCAGCACTCACAGGGGGCTAGCCCAGCATTTT.

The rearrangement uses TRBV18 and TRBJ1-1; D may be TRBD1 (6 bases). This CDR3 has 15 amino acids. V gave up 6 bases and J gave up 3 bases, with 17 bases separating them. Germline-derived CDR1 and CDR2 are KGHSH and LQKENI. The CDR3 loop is CASSLPRGAYTEAFF. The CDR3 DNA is TGTGCCAGCTCCCTCCCCCGGGGGGCGTACACTGAAGCTTTCTTT.

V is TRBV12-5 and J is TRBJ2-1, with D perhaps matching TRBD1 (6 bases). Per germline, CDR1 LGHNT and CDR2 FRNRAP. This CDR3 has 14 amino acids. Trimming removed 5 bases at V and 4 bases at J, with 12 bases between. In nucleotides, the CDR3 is TGTGCTAGTGGTGGCGGACAGAAATACAATGAGCAGTTCTTC. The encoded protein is CASGGGQKYNEQFF.

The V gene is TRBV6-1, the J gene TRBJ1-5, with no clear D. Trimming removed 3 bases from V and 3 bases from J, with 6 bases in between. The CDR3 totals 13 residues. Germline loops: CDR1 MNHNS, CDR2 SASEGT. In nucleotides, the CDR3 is TGTGCCAGCAGTGATACCTACAATCAGCCCCAGCATTTT. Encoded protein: CASSDTYNQPQHF.

The chain's CDR3 is CASSSTTGDLGYTF. In nucleotides, the CDR3 is TGTGCCAGCAGCAGCACGACAGGGGACCTTGGCTACACCTTC. The chain has TRBV5-4 and TRBJ1-2; 8 bases agree with TRBD1. There are 14 residues in the CDR3. Per germline, CDR1 SGHNT and CDR2 YYREEE (reference sequence). V lost 4 bases to trimming and J lost 7 bases; unmatched junction nucleotides: 9.

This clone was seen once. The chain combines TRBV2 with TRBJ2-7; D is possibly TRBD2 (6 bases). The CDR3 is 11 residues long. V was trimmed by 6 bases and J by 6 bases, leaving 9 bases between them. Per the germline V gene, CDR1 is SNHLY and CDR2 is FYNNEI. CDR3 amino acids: CASSDGGEQYF. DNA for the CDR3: TGTGCCAGCAGCGACGGGGGCGAGCAGTACTTC.

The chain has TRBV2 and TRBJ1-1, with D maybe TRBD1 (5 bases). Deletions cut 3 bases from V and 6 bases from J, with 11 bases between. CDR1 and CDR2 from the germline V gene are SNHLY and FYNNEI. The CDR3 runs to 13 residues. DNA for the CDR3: TGTGCCAGCAGTGACGAGGGAGGGGCTGAAGCTTTCTTT. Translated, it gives CASSDEGGAEAFF.

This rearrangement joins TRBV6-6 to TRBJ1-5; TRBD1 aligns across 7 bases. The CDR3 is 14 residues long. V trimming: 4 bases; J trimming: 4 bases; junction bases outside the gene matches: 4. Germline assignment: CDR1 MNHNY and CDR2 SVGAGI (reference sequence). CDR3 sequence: CASSFTGDNQPQHF. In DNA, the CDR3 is TGTGCCAGCAGTTTTACAGGGGATAATCAGCCCCAGCATTTT.

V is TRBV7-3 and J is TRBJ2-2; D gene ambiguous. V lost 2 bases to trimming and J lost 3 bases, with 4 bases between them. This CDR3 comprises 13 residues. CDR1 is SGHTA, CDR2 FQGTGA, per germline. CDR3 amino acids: CASSLGHTGELFF. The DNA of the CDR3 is TGTGCCAGCAGCTTAGGGCACACCGGGGAGCTGTTTTTT.

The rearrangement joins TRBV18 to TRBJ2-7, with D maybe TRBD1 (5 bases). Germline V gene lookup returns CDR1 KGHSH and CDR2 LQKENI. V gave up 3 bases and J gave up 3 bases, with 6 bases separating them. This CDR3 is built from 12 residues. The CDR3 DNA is TGTGCCAGCTCACCGACAGACTACGAGCAGTACTTC. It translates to CASSPTDYEQYF.

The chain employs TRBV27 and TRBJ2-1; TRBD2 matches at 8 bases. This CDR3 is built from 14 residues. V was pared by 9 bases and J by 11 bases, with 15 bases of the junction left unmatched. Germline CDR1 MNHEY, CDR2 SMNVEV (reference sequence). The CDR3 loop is CASIRGGPTKKQFF. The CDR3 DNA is TGTGCCAGTATACGCGGGGGGCCCACCAAGAAGCAGTTCTTC.

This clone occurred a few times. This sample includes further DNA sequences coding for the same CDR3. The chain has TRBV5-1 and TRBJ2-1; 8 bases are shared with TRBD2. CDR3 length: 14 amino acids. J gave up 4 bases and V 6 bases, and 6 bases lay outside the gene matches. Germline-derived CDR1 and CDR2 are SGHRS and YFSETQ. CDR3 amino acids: CASTPSGGYNEQFF. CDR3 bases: TGCGCCAGCACCCCCAGCGGGGGTTACAATGAGCAGTTCTTC.

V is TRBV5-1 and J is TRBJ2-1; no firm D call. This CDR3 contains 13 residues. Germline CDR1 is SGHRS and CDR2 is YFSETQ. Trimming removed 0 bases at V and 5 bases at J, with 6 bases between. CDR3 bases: TGCGCCAGCAGCTTGGCACTTAACAATGAGCAGTTCTTC. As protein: CASSLALNNEQFF.

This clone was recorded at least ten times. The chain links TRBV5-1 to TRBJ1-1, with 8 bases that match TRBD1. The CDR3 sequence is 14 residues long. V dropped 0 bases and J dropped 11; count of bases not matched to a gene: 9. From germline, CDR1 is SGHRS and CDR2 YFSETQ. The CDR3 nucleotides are TGCGCCAGCAGCTTGGCCACTACAGGGGGTAAGGCTTTCTTT. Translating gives CASSLATTGGKAFF.

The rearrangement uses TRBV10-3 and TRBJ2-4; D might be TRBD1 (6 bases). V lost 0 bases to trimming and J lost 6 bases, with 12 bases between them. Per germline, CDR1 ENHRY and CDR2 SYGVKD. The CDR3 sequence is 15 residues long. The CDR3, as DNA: TGTGCCATCAGTGAGTCGATGGAACAGGGAAACATTCAGTACTTC. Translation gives CAISESMEQGNIQYF.